This T cell receptor (beta chain) was observed in a study of blood T cell repertoires in COVID-19. Across the study: Some COVID-19 samples were acute and others convalescent; all came from the United States, Italy and Spain. PBMCs, B-cell-depleted T cells, or T cells provided the cDNA or gDNA that made up the material.

Authors' methods: The authors estimated nucleated cell counts from reference gene primer amplification. Clones were read by immunoSEQ multiplex PCR, and TCRdb kept only the in-frame ones, dropping some. From that table come the V and J calls and clone size; the DNA was used to work out D and trimming. The table records some 49,000 clones, about four fifths of them present only once. V was pared by 6 bases and J by 0 bases, with 15 bases between. This CDR3 has 15 residues. CDR1 and CDR2 from the germline V gene are KGHSH and LQKENI. It was during active infection that Seattle patients were enrolled and then longitudinally followed.

The TCR comes from an elderly woman with COVID-19, enrolled during active disease. Sequenced sample: peripheral blood. This chain connects TRBV18 to TRBJ2-7; D is perhaps TRBD2 (5 bases). CDR3 protein: CASSEGLANSYEQYF. CDR3 nucleotides: TGTGCCAGCTCCGAGGGTCTAGCTAACTCCTACGAGCAGTACTTC.